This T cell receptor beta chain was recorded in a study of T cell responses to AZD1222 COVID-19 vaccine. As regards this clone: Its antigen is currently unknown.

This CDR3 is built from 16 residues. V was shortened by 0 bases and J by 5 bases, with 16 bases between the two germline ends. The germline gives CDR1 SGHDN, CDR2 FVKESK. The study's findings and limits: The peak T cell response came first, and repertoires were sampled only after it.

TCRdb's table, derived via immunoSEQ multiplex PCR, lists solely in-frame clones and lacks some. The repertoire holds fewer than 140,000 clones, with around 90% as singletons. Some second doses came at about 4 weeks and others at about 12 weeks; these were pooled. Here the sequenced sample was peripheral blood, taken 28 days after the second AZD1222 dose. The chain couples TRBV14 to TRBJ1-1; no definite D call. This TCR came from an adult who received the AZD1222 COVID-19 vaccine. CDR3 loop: CASSQEQAPMGTEAFF. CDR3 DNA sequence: TGTGCCAGCAGCCAAGAGCAGGCGCCGATGGGGACTGAAGCTTTCTTT.